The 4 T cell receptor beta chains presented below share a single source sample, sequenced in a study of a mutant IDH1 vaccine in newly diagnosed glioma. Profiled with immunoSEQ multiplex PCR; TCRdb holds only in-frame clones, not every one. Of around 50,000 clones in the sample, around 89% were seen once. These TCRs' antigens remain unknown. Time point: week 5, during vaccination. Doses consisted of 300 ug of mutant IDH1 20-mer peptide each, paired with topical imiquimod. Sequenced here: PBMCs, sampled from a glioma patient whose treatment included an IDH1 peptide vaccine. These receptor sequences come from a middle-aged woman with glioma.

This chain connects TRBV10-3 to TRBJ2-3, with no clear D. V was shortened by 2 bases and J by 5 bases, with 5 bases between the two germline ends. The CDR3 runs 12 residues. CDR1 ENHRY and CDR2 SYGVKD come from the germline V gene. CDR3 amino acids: CAISELGDTQYF. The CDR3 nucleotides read TGTGCCATCAGTGAGCTCGGAGATACGCAGTATTTT.

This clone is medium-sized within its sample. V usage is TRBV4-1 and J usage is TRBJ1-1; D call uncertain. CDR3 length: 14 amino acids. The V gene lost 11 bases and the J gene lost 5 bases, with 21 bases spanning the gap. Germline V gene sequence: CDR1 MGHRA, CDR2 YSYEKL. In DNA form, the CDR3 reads TGCGCCCCACCGGTAAAGGGCGGTGTTACTGAAGCTTTCTTT. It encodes CAPPVKGGVTEAFF.

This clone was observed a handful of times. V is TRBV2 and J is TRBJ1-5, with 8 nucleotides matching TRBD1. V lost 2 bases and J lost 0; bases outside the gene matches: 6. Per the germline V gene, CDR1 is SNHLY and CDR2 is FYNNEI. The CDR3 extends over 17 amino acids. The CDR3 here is CASSERTGTYSNQPQHF. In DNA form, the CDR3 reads TGTGCCAGCAGTGAAAGGACAGGGACATATAGCAATCAGCCCCAGCATTTT.

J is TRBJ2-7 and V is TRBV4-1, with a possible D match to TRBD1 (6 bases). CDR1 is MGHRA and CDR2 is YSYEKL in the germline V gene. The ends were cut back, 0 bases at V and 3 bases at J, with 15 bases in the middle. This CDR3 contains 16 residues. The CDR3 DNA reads TGCGCCAGCAGCCAAGATACCAGGACAGCTCTCTACGAGCAGTACTTC. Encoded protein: CASSQDTRTALYEQYF.